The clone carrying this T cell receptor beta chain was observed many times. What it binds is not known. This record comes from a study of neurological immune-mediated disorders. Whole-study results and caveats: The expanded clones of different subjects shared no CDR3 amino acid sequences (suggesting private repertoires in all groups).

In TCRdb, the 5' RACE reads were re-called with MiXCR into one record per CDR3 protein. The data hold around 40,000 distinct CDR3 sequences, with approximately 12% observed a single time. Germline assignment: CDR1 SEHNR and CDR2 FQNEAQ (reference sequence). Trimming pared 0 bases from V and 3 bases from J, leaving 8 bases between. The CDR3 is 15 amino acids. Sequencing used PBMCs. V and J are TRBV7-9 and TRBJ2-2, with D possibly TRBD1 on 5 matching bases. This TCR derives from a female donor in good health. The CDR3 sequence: CASSLARQYTGELFF. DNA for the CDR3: TGTGCCAGCAGCTTAGCCAGACAGTACACCGGGGAGCTGTTTTTT.